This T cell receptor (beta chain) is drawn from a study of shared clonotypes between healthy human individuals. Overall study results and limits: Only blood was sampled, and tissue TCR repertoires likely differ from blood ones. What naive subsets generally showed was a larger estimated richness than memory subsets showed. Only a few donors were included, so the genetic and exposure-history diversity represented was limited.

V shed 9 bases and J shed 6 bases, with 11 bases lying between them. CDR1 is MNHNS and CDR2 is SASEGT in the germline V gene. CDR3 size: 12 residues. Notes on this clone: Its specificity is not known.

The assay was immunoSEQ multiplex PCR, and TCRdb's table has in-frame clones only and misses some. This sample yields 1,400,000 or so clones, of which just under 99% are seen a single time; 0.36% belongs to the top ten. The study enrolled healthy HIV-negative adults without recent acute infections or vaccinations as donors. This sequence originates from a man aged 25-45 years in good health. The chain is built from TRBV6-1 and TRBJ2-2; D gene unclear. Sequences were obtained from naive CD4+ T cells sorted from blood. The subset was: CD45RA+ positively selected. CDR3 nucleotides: TGTGCCAGGGGCAATGGACCCGGGGAGCTGTTTTTT. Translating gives CARGNGPGELFF.